These 16 T cell receptor beta chains originate from one sample sequenced in a study of tumor-infiltrating lymphocytes in localized non-small cell lung cancer. Repertoires were generated with immunoSEQ multiplex PCR, while TCRdb's copy carries only in-frame clones and drops some. The repertoire holds some 9,200 clones, with about four fifths as singletons. The specimen was uninvolved lung tissue not adjacent to the tumor. These TCRs come from a human donor with non-small cell lung cancer.

The V call is TRBV2, the J call TRBJ2-7; 8 bases agree with TRBD1. Germline V gene data show CDR1 as SNHLY and CDR2 as FYNNEI. J was trimmed by 3 bases and V by 5 bases; bases with no gene match: 12. The CDR3 is 16 residues long. The CDR3 is CASSLTPQGESYEQYF. CDR3 coding DNA: TGTGCCAGCAGTCTTACCCCACAGGGGGAAAGCTACGAGCAGTACTTC.

V and J are TRBV19 and TRBJ1-4; D remains unclear. V shed 3 bases and J shed 6 bases, with 5 bases lying between them. Looked up from germline, CDR1 is LNHDA and CDR2 is SQIVND (reference sequence). The CDR3 totals 12 residues. DNA of the CDR3: TGTGCCAGTAGTATTCCGTATGAAAAACTGTTTTTT. It specifies CASSIPYEKLFF.

This chain joins TRBV6-6 and TRBJ2-4, with 9 bases fitting TRBD1. Germline CDR1 and CDR2: MNHNY and SVGAGI (reference sequence). Trimming at V came to 6 bases and at J to 0 bases, leaving 3 bases not matched to a gene. CDR3 length: 15 amino acids. CDR3 DNA: TGTGCCAGCAGAGGGGACAGGGTAGCCAAAAACATTCAGTACTTC. It translates to CASRGDRVAKNIQYF.

This clone was found once. The chain carries TRBV5-4 and TRBJ1-1; 8 bases fit TRBD1. The germline V gene encodes CDR1 SGHNT and CDR2 YYREEE (reference sequence). Trimming removed 5 bases from V and 1 base from J; junction bases left unmatched: 4. The CDR3 runs 14 residues. Here the CDR3 reads CASSSGTGNTEAFF. The CDR3 coding sequence is TGTGCCAGCAGTTCCGGGACAGGGAACACTGAAGCTTTCTTT. The full variable domain, rest sourced from reference TRBV5-4 and TRBJ1-1, is ETGVTQSPTHLIKTRGQQVTLRCSSQSGHNTVSWYQQALGQGPQFIFQYYREEENGRGNFPPRFSGLQFPNYSSELNVNALELDDSALYLCASSSGTGNTEAFFGQGTRLTVV.

The CDR3 nucleotides read TGTGCCACCGGACAGGGAGGCTACGAGCAGTACTTC. Residues: CATGQGGYEQYF. The rearrangement links TRBV7-9 to TRBJ2-7, with 8 bases fitting TRBD1. Germline loops: CDR1 SEHNR, CDR2 FQNEAQ (reference sequence). V lost 10 bases to trimming and J lost 3 bases; unmatched junction nucleotides: 5. The CDR3 is made up of 12 amino acids.

This clone was seen more than once but under ten times. The genes are TRBV7-2 and TRBJ1-2; 7 nucleotides match TRBD1. The V gene end was trimmed by 5 bases and the J gene end by 2 bases; junction bases not matched to a gene: 5. The CDR3 is 14 residues long. The germline gives CDR1 SGHTA, CDR2 FQGNSA. Written as DNA, the CDR3 is TGTGCCAGCAGCATAGGGACAGCCAACTATGGCTACACCTTC. It translates to CASSIGTANYGYTF.

The chain uses TRBV10-3 and TRBJ2-1; 12 nucleotides match TRBD2. Germline CDR1 and CDR2: ENHRY and SYGVKD. With 6 bases clipped from V and 6 bases from J, the junction kept 0 bases outside the gene matches. The CDR3 has 13 amino acids. DNA of the CDR3: TGTGCCATCAGACTAGCGGGAGGCAATGAGCAGTTCTTC. Its translation: CAIRLAGGNEQFF.

This clone was recorded once. The chain couples TRBV4-3 to TRBJ2-6; TRBD1 matches at 10 bases. The V segment lost 2 bases and the J segment 3 bases; nucleotides outside the gene matches: 7. The CDR3 contains 18 residues. Per germline, CDR1 LGHNA and CDR2 YSLEER. CDR3 sequence reads: CASSQSRQGASGANVLTF. In DNA form, the CDR3 reads TGCGCCAGCAGCCAATCACGACAGGGGGCTAGTGGGGCCAACGTCCTGACTTTC.

The rearrangement joins TRBV29-1 to TRBJ1-2; no definite D call. The CDR3 is made up of 11 amino acids. V gave up 7 bases and J gave up 5 bases, with 11 bases separating them. CDR1 and CDR2 from the germline V gene are SQVTM and ANQGSEA. The CDR3 region is CSAGMGYGYTF. CDR3 sequence (DNA): TGCAGCGCCGGGATGGGGTATGGCTACACCTTC.

The V and J genes are TRBV15 and TRBJ1-4, with no clear D. Trimming took off 1 base at V and 0 bases at J, with 9 bases between the two ends. Germline V gives CDR1 LNHNV, CDR2 YYDKDF (reference sequence). The CDR3 runs 16 residues. The CDR3 spells CATSRVNPATNEKLFF. The CDR3, as DNA: TGTGCCACCAGCAGAGTTAACCCAGCAACTAATGAAAAACTGTTTTTT.

The chain has TRBV5-1 and TRBJ1-4; no reliable D call. V lost 4 bases to trimming and J lost 0 bases, with 19 bases between them. The germline V gene has CDR1 SGHRS and CDR2 YFSETQ. The CDR3 is made up of 18 amino acids. The DNA of the CDR3 is TGCGCCAGCAGCATTAGACTCATCGGGCTTGCAACTAATGAAAAACTGTTTTTT. Translating gives CASSIRLIGLATNEKLFF. The entire variable domain, with the rest obtained from reference TRBV5-1 and TRBJ1-4, is as follows: KAGVTQTPRYLIKTRGQQVTLSCSPISGHRSVSWYQQTPGQGLQFLFEYFSETQRNKGNFPGRFSGRQFSNSRSEMNVSTLELGDSALYLCASSIRLIGLATNEKLFFGSGTQLSVL.

V is TRBV6-1 and J is TRBJ2-1, with D hard to call. Germline-derived CDR1 and CDR2 are MNHNS and SASEGT. Trimming pared 6 bases from V and 5 bases from J, leaving 8 bases between. This CDR3 is 12 amino acids long. The CDR3 loop is CASSPRNNEQFF. The CDR3, as DNA: TGTGCCAGCAGCCCGAGAAACAATGAGCAGTTCTTC.

V and J are TRBV28 and TRBJ1-3; possible D gene TRBD1, 5 bases. V shed 7 bases and J shed 0 bases, with 16 bases lying between them. This CDR3 spans 16 amino acids. Germline CDR1 MDHEN, CDR2 SYDVKM. CDR3 sequence reads: CASIVGTLSSGNTIYF. The CDR3 region has the DNA TGTGCCAGCATCGTCGGGACCCTGAGCTCTGGAAACACCATATATTTT.

This clone has a handful of counts. The chain's CDR3 is CASSESPGNQPQHF. CDR3 sequence (DNA): TGCGCCAGCAGTGAGTCACCCGGGAATCAGCCCCAGCATTTT. The rearrangement uses TRBV10-2 and TRBJ1-5; D unresolved. Germline values: CDR1 WSHSY, CDR2 SAAADI. Trimming pared 0 bases from V and 4 bases from J, leaving 7 bases between. The CDR3 extends over 14 amino acids.

This chain joins TRBV7-8 and TRBJ2-2; TRBD2 aligns across 7 bases. The germline V gene has CDR1 SGHVS and CDR2 FQNEAQ. CDR3 length: 14 amino acids. With 9 bases clipped from V and 4 bases from J, the junction kept 8 bases outside the gene matches. This CDR3 is CASTGTTITGELFF. The DNA for the CDR3 is TGTGCCAGTACCGGGACTACAATCACCGGGGAGCTGTTTTTT.

Only a few counts were recorded for this clone. The chain joins TRBV5-4 to TRBJ2-1; 8 positions agree with TRBD1. This CDR3 has 15 residues. With V trimmed by 2 bases and J by 1 base, 2 bases remained unmatched. Germline CDR1 is SGHNT and CDR2 is YYREEE (reference sequence). The CDR3 is CASSLQGGSYNEQFF. Here the CDR3 DNA reads TGTGCCAGCAGCTTACAGGGGGGATCCTACAATGAGCAGTTCTTC.